A single TCR beta chain is shown here with its context. No antigen is known for it. No clone much larger than this one lies a single base away; base qualities are absent. The source of the sample is a study of blood T cell repertoires in COVID-19 (dated by TCRdb to about 2020). For the wider study: Samples covering the acute and convalescent phases of COVID-19 were provided by collaborators in the United States, Italy and Spain. The prospective study material was composed of cDNA or gDNA derived from T cells, B-cell-depleted T cells, or PBMCs. Subjects who had been exposed to COVID-19, were actively infected with it, or had recovered from it provided the deeply sampled blood TCRbeta repertoires that made up the dataset. The repertoires were released in a freely available public database intended as a resource for research on the immune response to SARS-CoV-2. The samples were drawn from two sources: the first 160 participants of the ongoing ImmuneRACE study, and 1,200 or so subjects contributed by 6 global collaborators. Sample metadata almost always included a de-identified subject ID, COVID-19 status, age in years and sex. Where HLA class I and class II types were available, the types were taken from metadata supplied by the sample provider, not from assay-based typing. The full study reports these points: Clinical and demographic metadata were provided uncurated, with the amount varying by source and participant.

TCRbeta CDR3 regions were amplified from genomic DNA using the immunoSEQ Assay, a bias-controlled multiplex PCR. The original pipeline was this. Within the assay, amplification of reference gene primers was used to estimate how many nucleated cells each sample contained. To quantify the absolute abundance of each unique TCRbeta CDR3 rearrangement, sequence reads were collapsed and filtered. For each sample, productive Simpson clonality was calculated by taking the square root of Simpson's diversity index across productive rearrangements. Drawn from immuneACCESS, this table holds only the in-frame rearrangements with V and J called that TCRdb kept. Clones are partly lost; checked studies trace under half to an unresolved V gene and leave the rest unexplained. Clonal size and the V and J genes are those of that table, whereas D and trimming came from the DNA. This sample lists 250,000 to 300,000 clones; 75% to 95% were detected once. 0.95% to 1.2% of the sample is in the top ten clones.

The CDR3 numbers 15 residues from cysteine through phenylalanine. The only DNA kept is the CDR3, 45 bases in frame from the first base. Unmatched junction bases come to 5, with V trimmed by 0 bases and J by 4 bases. CDR1 MNHEY and CDR2 SVGAGI are derived from the germline V gene. In the prospective study, participants were roughly 18 to 100 years old, resided in under 30 geographic areas of the United States, and were enrolled through a virtual design. In the prospective study, participants were assigned to cohorts based on the clinical history participants reported in a screening survey and a study questionnaire. For ImmuneRACE Cohort 3, a participant was defined as recovered based on two consecutive negative NP/OP PCR tests, clearance by a healthcare professional, or resolution of symptoms. Mobile phlebotomists in the prospective study collected whole blood, serum and a nasopharyngeal or oropharyngeal swab from every participant. Prospective study participants could optionally give additional blood draws and questionnaires over a roughly 2-month period. Before DNA extraction, blood samples from the prospective study were shipped at room temperature or frozen.

This TCR derives from a woman aged 25 to 39 who had recovered from COVID-19. Sequences were obtained from PBMCs or T cells enriched from blood (not recorded which). The V and J segments used are TRBV6-5 and TRBJ1-2; 7 bases in the middle match TRBD1. In nucleotide form, the sequence is TGTGCCAGCAGTTACTCGCGACAGGGAACCTATGGCTACACCTTC. This translates into CASSYSRQGTYGYTF.